The clone carrying this T cell receptor (beta chain) was counted between two and nine times. The antigen remains undetermined. TCRbeta sequences of proliferating CFSE-low MLR cells were labeled alloreactive. This sample was taken from a study of T cell clones after liver transplantation. On the study more broadly: Tolerant meant at least one year fully off immunosuppression without liver enzymes above twice normal.

V dropped 1 base and J dropped 7 bases, with 13 bases sitting between them. CDR1 is SEHNR, CDR2 FQNEAQ, per germline (reference sequence). There are 15 residues in the CDR3. Some clones are missing from TCRdb's copy, which holds only in-frame ones; the method was immunoSEQ multiplex PCR. The data show about 2,900 clones, with roughly a quarter seen just once and 15% to 19% held by the top ten. This receptor was taken from a human patient who received a liver transplant. A share of the T cells may be of graft donor origin. The sample was CD4+ T cells from PBMCs cultured with third-party cells. The chain joins TRBV7-9 to TRBJ1-4; D remains ambiguous. The CDR3 region has the DNA TGTGCCAGCAGCTTAGGATTTACGTGGGGTGAAAAACTGTTTTTT. It encodes CASSLGFTWGEKLFF.